The text below deals with one TCR beta chain. The antigen is unknown. This sample is drawn from a study of cytomegalovirus exposure and HLA in healthy donors. About the study: The 100 to 150 validation repertoires, a later analysis reported, used the same platform as the 600 to 850 repertoires from the first cohort.

Trimming removed 0 bases from V and 3 bases from J, with 10 bases in between. Germline loops: CDR1 SGHRS, CDR2 YFSETQ. This CDR3 region has 14 residues. Profiling relied on immunoSEQ multiplex PCR, and the TCRdb table lists in-frame clones only, not all of them. The table has around 54,000 clones, roughly nine tenths seen once; the top ten hold 8.4%. Study-level points and caveats: The majority of TCR sequences were rare, yet some public TCRs appeared in many donors.

The chain combines TRBV5-1 with TRBJ2-7, with D possibly matching TRBD1 (6 bases). The sequence was collected from a woman younger than 35 in good health and CMV-seropositive. The specimen was PBMCs. CDR3 nucleotides: TGCGCCAGCAGCTTGGATCTAGGGGGCTACGAGCAGTACTTC. Protein sequence: CASSLDLGGYEQYF.